This T cell receptor (beta chain) appears in the sequencing data of a study of blood T cells in healthy people across ages. Whole-study findings and limits: The long-lived group displayed more naive CD4+ cells, plus higher diversity, than the aged donors did.

Regarding this clonotype: Its antigen is not identified. A junction boundary mismatches the germline segment, possibly from a read error.

Combining a sample-barcoded 5' primer with a J-beta primer mix, a second PCR ran for roughly 7 to 12 cycles. One entry per CDR3 protein, called by TCRdb with MiXCR from the 5' RACE reads. Among about a million distinct CDR3 sequences listed, roughly 51% were seen once. Source material: blood. The clonotype was recovered from a woman in her sixties or seventies in good health.

The CDR3 DNA reads TGTGCCAACAGCTTGGGTAGCGGTGAGCAGTTCTTC. Translating it yields CANSLGSGEQFF. The chain is built from TRBV11-1 and TRBJ2-1; a weak D match, TRBD2 (6 bases). In germline, CDR1 is SGHAT, CDR2 FQDESV (reference sequence). The CDR3 spans 12 residues.